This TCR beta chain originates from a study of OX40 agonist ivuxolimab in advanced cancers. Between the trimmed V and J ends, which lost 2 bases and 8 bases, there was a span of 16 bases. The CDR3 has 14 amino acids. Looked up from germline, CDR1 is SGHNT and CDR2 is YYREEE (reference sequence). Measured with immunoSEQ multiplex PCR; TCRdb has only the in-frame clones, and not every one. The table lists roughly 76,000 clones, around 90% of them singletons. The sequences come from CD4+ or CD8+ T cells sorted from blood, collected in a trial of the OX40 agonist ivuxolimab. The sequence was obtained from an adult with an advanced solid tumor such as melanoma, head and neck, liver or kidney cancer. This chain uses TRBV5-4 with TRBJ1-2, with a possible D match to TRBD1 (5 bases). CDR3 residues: CASSFWTGERGYTF. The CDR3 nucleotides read TGTGCCAGCAGCTTTTGGACGGGGGAAAGGGGCTACACCTTC.